The present TCR beta chain was sequenced within a study of T cell responses to AZD1222 COVID-19 vaccine. Study-level background: Second-dose intervals near 4 or 12 weeks were combined.

V was shortened by 4 bases and J by 3 bases, with 12 bases between the two germline ends. Germline V lookup: CDR1 MGHRA, CDR2 YSYEKL. CDR3 length: 14 amino acids. General observations from the study: Just 5 to 7 AZD1222 recipients were seropositive at baseline. Without day 14 samples, only post-peak T cell repertoires were studied. Spike was spanned by vaccine-associated CD4 TCRs, which were dominant at 160-218 and 743-854.

For this clone: Its antigen remains unidentified.

Assay used: immunoSEQ multiplex PCR; TCRdb lists only in-frame clones, some missing. The table has about 140,000 clones, less than 95% seen once. The sequenced sample was peripheral blood, obtained on day 0 of AZD1222 vaccination. This TCR derives from an adult in good health. The chain joins TRBV4-1 to TRBJ2-5; D gene uncertain. For the CDR3, the DNA is TGCGCCAGCAGCCTTACCGCCGGCGAAGAGACCCAGTACTTC. This gives the protein CASSLTAGEETQYF.